A single sample is the source of the 4 T cell receptor beta chains below, sequenced in a study of T cell responses to AZD1222 COVID-19 vaccine. The assay was immunoSEQ multiplex PCR, and TCRdb's table has in-frame clones only and misses some. The repertoire has 100,000 to 150,000 clones, 75% to 90% of them found once; the top ten carry about 5%. Sequenced material: peripheral blood, taken on day 0 of AZD1222 vaccination. All receptors derive from an adult in good health.

The V gene is TRBV28, the J gene TRBJ2-7; tentative D call: TRBD2 (5 bases). V was cut by 3 bases and J by 4 bases, with 10 bases left in between. This CDR3 has 13 residues. Germline loops: CDR1 MDHEN, CDR2 SYDVKM. The CDR3, as DNA: TGTGCCAGCAGTTTTGGACTTCATTACGAGCAGTACTTC. Translation: CASSFGLHYEQYF.

J is TRBJ2-2 and V is TRBV4-2, with D possibly matching TRBD2 (6 bases). The length of the CDR3 is 16 residues. Germline CDR1 reads LGHNA; CDR2 reads YNFKEQ. The V end lost 1 base, the J end lost 1 base, and 10 bases lay between the germline ends. CDR3 loop: CASSQGSTRNTGELFF. The DNA for the CDR3 is TGTGCCAGCAGCCAAGGATCGACTAGGAACACCGGGGAGCTGTTTTTT.

The V and J genes are TRBV10-1 and TRBJ2-1, with TRBD2 identical over 7 bases. There are 17 residues in the CDR3. Germline V gives CDR1 WNHNN, CDR2 SYGVQD (reference sequence). Trimming cost V 5 bases and J 6 bases; bases outside gene matches: 16. The CDR3 sequence: CASSPFGYISGSNEQFF. CDR3 nucleotide sequence: TGCGCCAGCAGTCCCTTCGGGTATATTAGCGGGTCCAATGAGCAGTTCTTC.

The V and J genes are TRBV4-1 and TRBJ1-6; D not resolved. Germline loops: CDR1 MGHRA, CDR2 YSYEKL. The CDR3 runs to 13 residues. V lost 0 bases, J lost 10 bases, and 7 bases lay in between. Here the CDR3 reads CASSQDPESPLHF. The CDR3 DNA is TGCGCCAGCAGCCAAGATCCAGAATCACCCCTCCACTTT.